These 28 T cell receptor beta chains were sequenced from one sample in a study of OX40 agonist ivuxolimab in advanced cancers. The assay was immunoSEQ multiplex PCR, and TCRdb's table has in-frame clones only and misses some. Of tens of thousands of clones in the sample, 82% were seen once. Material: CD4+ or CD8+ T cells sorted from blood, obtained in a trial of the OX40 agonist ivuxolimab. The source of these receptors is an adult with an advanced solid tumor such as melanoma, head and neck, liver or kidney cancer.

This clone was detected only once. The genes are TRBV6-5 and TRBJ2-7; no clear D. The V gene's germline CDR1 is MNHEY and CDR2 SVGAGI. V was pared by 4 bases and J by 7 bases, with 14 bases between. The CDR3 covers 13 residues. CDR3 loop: CASSLTGFGEQYF. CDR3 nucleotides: TGTGCCAGCAGTTTAACTGGCTTCGGGGAGCAGTACTTC.

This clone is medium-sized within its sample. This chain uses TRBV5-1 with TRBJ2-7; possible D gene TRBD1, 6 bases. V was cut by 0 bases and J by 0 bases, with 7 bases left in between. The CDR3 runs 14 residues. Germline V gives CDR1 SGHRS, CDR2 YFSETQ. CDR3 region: CASSLGTVSYEQYF. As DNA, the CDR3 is TGCGCCAGCAGCTTGGGGACAGTCTCCTACGAGCAGTACTTC.

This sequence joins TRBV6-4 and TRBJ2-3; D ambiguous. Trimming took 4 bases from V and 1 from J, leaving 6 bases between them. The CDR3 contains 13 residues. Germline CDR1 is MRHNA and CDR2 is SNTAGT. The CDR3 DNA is TGTGCCAGCAGTGCTGTTGGCACAGATACGCAGTATTTT. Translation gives CASSAVGTDTQYF.

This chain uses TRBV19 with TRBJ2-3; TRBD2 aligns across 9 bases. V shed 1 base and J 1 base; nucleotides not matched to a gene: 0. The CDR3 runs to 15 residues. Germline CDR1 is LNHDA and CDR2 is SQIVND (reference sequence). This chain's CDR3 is CASSIGLAGTDTQYF. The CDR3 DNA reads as TGTGCCAGTAGTATAGGACTAGCGGGCACAGATACGCAGTATTTT. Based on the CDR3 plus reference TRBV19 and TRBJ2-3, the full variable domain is DGGITQSPKYLFRKEGQNVTLSCEQNLNHDAMYWYRQDPGQGLRLIYYSQIVNDFQKGDIAEGYSVSREKKESFPLTVTSAQKNPTAFYLCASSIGLAGTDTQYFGPGTRLTVL.

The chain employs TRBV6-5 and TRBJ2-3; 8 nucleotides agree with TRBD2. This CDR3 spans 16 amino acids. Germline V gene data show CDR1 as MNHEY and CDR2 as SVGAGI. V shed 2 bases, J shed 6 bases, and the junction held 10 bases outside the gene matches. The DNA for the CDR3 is TGTGCCAGCAGTTACGGAAGAGCGGGAGTCGGTGATACGCAGTATTTT. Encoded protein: CASSYGRAGVGDTQYF.

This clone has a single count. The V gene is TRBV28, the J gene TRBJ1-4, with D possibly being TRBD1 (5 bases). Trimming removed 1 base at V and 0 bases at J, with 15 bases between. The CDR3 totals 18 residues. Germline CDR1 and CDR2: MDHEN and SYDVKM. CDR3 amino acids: CASSLLAPQGPTNEKLFF. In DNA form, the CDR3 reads TGTGCCAGCAGTTTATTGGCCCCGCAGGGACCAACTAATGAAAAACTGTTTTTT.

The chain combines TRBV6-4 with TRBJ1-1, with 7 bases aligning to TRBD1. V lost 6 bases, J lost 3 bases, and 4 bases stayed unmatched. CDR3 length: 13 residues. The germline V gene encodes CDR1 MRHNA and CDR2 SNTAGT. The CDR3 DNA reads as TGTGCCAGCAGCACAGGGGAGGACACTGAAGCTTTCTTT. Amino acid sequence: CASSTGEDTEAFF.

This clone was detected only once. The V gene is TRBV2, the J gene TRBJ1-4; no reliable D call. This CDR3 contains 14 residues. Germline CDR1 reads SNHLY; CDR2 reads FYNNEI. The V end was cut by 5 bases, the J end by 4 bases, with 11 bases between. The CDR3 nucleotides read TGTGCCAGCAGTAGAGGGCAGTTTAATGAAAAACTGTTTTTT. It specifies CASSRGQFNEKLFF.

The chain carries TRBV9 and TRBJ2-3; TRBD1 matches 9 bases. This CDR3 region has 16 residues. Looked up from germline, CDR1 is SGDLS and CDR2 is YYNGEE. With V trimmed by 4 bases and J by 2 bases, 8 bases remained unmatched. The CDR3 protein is CASSPGTGRHTDTQYF. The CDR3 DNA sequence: TGTGCCAGCAGCCCTGGGACAGGGCGGCACACAGATACGCAGTATTTT.

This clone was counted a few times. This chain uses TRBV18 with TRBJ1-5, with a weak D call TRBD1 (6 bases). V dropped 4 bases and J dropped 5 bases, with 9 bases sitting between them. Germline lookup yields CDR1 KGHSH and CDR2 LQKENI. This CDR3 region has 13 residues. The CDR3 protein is CASSRTEDQPQHF. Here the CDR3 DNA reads TGTGCCAGCTCACGGACAGAGGATCAGCCCCAGCATTTT.

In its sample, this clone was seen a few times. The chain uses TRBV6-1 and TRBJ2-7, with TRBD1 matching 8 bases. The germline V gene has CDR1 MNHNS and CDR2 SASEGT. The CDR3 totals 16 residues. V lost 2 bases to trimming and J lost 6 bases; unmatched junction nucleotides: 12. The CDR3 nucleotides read TGTGCCAGCAGTGAATCCCGGACAGGGCATTTAGGCGAGCAGTACTTC. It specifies CASSESRTGHLGEQYF.

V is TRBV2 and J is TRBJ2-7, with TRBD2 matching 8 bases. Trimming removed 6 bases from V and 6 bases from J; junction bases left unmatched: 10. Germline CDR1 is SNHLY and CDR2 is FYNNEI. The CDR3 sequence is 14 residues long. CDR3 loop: CASRSRRLATEQYF. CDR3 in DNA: TGTGCCAGCAGGTCCCGACGACTAGCGACCGAGCAGTACTTC.

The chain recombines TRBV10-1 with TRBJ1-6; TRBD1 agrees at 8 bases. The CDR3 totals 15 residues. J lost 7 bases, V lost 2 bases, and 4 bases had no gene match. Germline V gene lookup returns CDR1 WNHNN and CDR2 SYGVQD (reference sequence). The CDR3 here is CASSELGQDNSPLHF. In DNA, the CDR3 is TGCGCCAGCAGTGAGCTGGGACAGGACAATTCACCCCTCCACTTT.

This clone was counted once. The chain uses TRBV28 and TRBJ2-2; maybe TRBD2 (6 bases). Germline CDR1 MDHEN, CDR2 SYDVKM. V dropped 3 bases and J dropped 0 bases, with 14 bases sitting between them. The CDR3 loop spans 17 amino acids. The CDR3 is CASSFPGREANTGELFF. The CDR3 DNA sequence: TGTGCCAGCAGTTTCCCGGGGCGGGAAGCGAACACCGGGGAGCTGTTTTTT.

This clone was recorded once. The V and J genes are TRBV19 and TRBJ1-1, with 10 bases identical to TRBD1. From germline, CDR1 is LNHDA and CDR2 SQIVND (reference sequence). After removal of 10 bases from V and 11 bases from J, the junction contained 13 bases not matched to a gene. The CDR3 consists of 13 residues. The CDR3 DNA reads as TGTGCCACCGCCCAACGAGACAGGGGGCTTGCTTTCTTT. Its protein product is CATAQRDRGLAFF.

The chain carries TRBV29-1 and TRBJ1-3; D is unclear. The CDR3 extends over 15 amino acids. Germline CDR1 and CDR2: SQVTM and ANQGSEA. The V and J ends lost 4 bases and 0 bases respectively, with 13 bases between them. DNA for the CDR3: TGCAGCGTTGGAGACCACCCGAGCTCTGGAAACACCATATATTTT. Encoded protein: CSVGDHPSSGNTIYF. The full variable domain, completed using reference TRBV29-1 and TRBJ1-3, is SAVISQKPSRDICQRGTSLTIQCQVDSQVTMMFWYRQQPGQSLTLIATANQGSEATYESGFVIDKFPISRPNLTFSTLTVSNMSPEDSSIYLCSVGDHPSSGNTIYFGEGSWLTVV.

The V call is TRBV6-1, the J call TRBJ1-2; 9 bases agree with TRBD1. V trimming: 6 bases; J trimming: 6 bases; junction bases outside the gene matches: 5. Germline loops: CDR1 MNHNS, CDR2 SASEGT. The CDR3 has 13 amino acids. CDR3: CASRVGQGNGYTF. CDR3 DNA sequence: TGTGCCAGCAGGGTGGGACAGGGTAATGGCTACACCTTC.

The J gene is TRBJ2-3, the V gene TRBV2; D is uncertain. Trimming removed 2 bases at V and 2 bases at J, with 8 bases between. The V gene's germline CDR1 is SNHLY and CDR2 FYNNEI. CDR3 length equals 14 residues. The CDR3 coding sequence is TGTGCCAGCAGTGAAAAACCATCCACAGATACGCAGTATTTT. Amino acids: CASSEKPSTDTQYF.

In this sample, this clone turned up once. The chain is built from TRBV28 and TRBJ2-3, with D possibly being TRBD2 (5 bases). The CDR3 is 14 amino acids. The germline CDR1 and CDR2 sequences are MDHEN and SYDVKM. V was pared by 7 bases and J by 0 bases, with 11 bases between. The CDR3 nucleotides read TGTGCCAGCATTGAGGGAACTAGCACAGATACGCAGTATTTT. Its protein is CASIEGTSTDTQYF.

CDR3 sequence: CASNPGGGRRNEQFF. The DNA for the CDR3 is TGTGCCAGCAATCCCGGGGGCGGGAGGAGAAATGAGCAGTTCTTC. This chain links TRBV28 with TRBJ2-1; 8 nucleotides match TRBD2. Per the germline V gene, CDR1 is MDHEN and CDR2 is SYDVKM. The length of the CDR3 is 15 residues. After removal of 7 bases from V and 7 bases from J, the junction contained 12 bases not matched to a gene.

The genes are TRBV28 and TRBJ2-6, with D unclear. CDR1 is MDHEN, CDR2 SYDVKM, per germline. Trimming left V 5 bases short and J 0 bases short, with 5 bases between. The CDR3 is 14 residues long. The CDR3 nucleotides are TGTGCCAGCAGTACCTTCTCTGGGGCCAACGTCCTGACTTTC. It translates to CASSTFSGANVLTF.

Here the CDR3 DNA reads TGTGCCAGCAGAGACTCGAACACTGAAGCTTTCTTT. It encodes CASRDSNTEAFF. This chain joins TRBV28 and TRBJ1-1; D call uncertain. Between the trimmed V and J ends, which lost 6 bases and 1 base, there was a span of 6 bases. This CDR3 contains 12 residues. CDR1 and CDR2 (germline): MDHEN, SYDVKM.

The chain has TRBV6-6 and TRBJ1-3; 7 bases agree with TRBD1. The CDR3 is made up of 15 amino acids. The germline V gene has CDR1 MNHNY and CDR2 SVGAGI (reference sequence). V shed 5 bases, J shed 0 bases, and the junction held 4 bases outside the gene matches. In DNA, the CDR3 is TGTGCCAGCAGTGACGCAGGGGGCTCTGGAAACACCATATATTTT. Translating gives CASSDAGGSGNTIYF.

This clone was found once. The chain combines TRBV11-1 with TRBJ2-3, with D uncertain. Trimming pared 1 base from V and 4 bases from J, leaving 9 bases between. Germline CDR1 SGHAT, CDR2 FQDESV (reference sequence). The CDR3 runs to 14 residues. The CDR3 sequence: CASSLDTAPDTQYF. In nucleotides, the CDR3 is TGTGCCAGCAGCTTAGATACGGCGCCAGATACGCAGTATTTT.

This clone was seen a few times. The CDR3 DNA is TGTGCCAGCAGCGCTACAAGACAGGGTGTTGAGCAGTACTTC. Protein: CASSATRQGVEQYF. This chain joins TRBV9 and TRBJ2-7, with TRBD1 matching 7 bases. The CDR3 covers 14 residues. With V trimmed by 3 bases and J by 7 bases, 10 bases remained unmatched. The germline CDR1 and CDR2 sequences are SGDLS and YYNGEE.

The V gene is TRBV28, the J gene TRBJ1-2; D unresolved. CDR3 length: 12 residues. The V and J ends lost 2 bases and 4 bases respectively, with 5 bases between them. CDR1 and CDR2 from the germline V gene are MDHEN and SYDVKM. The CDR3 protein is CASSLVTYGYTF. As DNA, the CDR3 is TGTGCCAGCAGTTTAGTCACCTATGGCTACACCTTC.

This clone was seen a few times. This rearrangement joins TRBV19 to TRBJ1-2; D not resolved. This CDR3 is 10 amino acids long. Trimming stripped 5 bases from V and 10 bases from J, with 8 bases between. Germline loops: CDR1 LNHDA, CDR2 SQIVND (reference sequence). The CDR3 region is CASSSVYYTF. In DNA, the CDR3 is TGTGCCAGTAGTTCTGTATACTACACCTTC. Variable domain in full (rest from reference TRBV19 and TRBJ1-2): DGGITQSPKYLFRKEGQNVTLSCEQNLNHDAMYWYRQDPGQGLRLIYYSQIVNDFQKGDIAEGYSVSREKKESFPLTVTSAQKNPTAFYLCASSSVYYTFGSGTRLTVV.

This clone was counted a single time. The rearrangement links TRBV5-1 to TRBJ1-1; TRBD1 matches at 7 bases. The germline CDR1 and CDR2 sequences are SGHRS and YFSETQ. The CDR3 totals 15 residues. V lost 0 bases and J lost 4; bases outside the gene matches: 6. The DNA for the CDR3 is TGCGCCAGCAGCTTGGAGACAGGGTTAGGCACTGAAGCTTTCTTT. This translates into CASSLETGLGTEAFF. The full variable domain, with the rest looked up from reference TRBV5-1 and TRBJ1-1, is KAGVTQTPRYLIKTRGQQVTLSCSPISGHRSVSWYQQTPGQGLQFLFEYFSETQRNKGNFPGRFSGRQFSNSRSEMNVSTLELGDSALYLCASSLETGLGTEAFFGQGTRLTVV.